The 7 T cell receptor beta chains presented below share a single source sample, sequenced in a study of blood T cell repertoires in COVID-19. Method: immunoSEQ multiplex PCR; TCRdb's copy keeps in-frame clones and lacks some. The sample consists of tens of thousands of clones, approximately 83% of them appearing once. The source material was peripheral blood. These receptors were collected from a man aged 70 or older with acute or convalescent COVID-19.

The rearrangement joins TRBV27 to TRBJ1-1; no clear D. The CDR3 consists of 15 residues. Germline CDR1 is MNHEY and CDR2 is SMNVEV (reference sequence). The V and J ends lost 8 bases and 2 bases respectively, with 18 bases between them. The CDR3 reads CASAPPGWRNTEAFF. In DNA form, the CDR3 reads TGTGCCAGCGCACCCCCGGGGTGGCGAAACACTGAAGCTTTCTTT.

The chain has TRBV5-6 and TRBJ2-3, with D possibly TRBD1 on 6 matching bases. Looked up from germline, CDR1 is SGHDT and CDR2 is YYEEEE. The CDR3 contains 15 residues. V was cut by 3 bases and J by 2 bases, with 13 bases left in between. The CDR3 protein is CASSSSTGSTDTQYF. The CDR3 bases are TGTGCCAGCAGCTCCTCGACAGGTTCCACAGATACGCAGTATTTT.

This chain links TRBV6-2 or TRBV6-3 with TRBJ1-2, with D possibly matching TRBD1 (6 bases). The germline V and J ends were trimmed by 2 bases and 4 bases, with 8 bases remaining between them. Per germline, CDR1 MNHEY and CDR2 SVGEGT. This CDR3 region has 13 residues. The CDR3 here is CASSYGTIYGYTF. CDR3 coding DNA: TGTGCCAGCAGTTACGGGACAATCTATGGCTACACCTTC.

V is TRBV6-2 or TRBV6-3 and J is TRBJ1-6; 8 nucleotides align to TRBD1. This CDR3 is built from 19 residues. Per the germline V gene, CDR1 is MNHEY and CDR2 is SVGEGT. The V segment lost 0 bases and the J segment 1 base; nucleotides outside the gene matches: 8. CDR3 bases: TGTGCCAGCAGTTACTCGGGGCAGGGGGCAAGGTCCTATAATTCACCCCTCCACTTT. It codes for CASSYSGQGARSYNSPLHF.

V is TRBV2 and J is TRBJ1-2, with D possibly TRBD2 on 5 matching bases. Matching the DNA end better, TRBJ2-7 makes the J call doubtful. The CDR3 is made up of 13 amino acids. CDR1 and CDR2 (germline): SNHLY, FYNNEI. The CDR3, as DNA: TGTGCCAGCAGTGAAGGAGGTTCGGGATCACAGTACTTC. This gives the protein CASSEGGSGSQYF.

The chain joins TRBV28 to TRBJ1-2; D gene unclear. In germline, CDR1 is MDHEN, CDR2 SYDVKM. This CDR3 region has 12 residues. V gave up 6 bases and J gave up 5 bases, with 10 bases separating them. The CDR3 is CASSPGEYGYTF. CDR3 bases: TGTGCCAGCAGCCCCGGAGAATATGGCTACACCTTC.

The CDR3 sequence: CASRPGTSASYEQYF. The CDR3 DNA reads TGTGCCAGCAGGCCCGGGACTAGCGCCTCCTACGAGCAGTACTTC. The chain links TRBV2 to TRBJ2-7, with TRBD2 matching 10 bases. The junction had 5 bases not matched to a gene; V was cut back by 6 bases and J by 0 bases. The CDR3 contains 15 residues. Germline V gene sequence: CDR1 SNHLY, CDR2 FYNNEI.